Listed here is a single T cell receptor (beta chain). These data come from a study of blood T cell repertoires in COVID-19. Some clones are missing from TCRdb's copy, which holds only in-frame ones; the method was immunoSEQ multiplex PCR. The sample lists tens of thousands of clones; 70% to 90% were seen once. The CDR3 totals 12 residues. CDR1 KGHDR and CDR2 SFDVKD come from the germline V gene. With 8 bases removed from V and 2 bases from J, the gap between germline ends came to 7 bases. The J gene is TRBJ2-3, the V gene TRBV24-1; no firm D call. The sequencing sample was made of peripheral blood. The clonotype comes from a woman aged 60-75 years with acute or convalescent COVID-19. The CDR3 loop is CATNEHTDTQYF. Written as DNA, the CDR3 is TGTGCCACCAACGAACACACAGATACGCAGTATTTT.